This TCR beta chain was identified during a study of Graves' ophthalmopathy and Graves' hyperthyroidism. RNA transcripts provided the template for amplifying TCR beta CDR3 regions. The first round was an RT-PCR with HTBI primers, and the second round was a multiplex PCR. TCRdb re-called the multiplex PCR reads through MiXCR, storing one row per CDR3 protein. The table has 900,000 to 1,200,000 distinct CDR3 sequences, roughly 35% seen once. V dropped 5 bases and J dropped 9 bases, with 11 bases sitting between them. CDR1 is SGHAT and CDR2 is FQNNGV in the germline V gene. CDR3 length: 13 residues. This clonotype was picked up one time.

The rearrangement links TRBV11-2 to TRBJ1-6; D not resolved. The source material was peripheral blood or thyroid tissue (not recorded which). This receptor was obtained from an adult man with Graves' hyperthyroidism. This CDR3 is CASSQVLTSPLHF. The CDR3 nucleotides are TGTGCCAGCAGCCAAGTTCTCACTTCACCCCTCCACTTT.